What follows are 28 T cell receptor beta chains derived from one specimen sequenced in a study of early T cells in non-severe SARS-CoV-2 infection. TCRdb analysed the 5' RACE reads with MiXCR anew, one entry per CDR3 protein. The sample has some 80,000 distinct CDR3 sequences, less than 5.5% seen once. The starting material was whole blood, obtained at baseline. These receptor sequences come from an adult who was a healthcare worker with PCR-confirmed SARS-CoV-2 infection or an uninfected control (not recorded which).

Many counts were recorded for this clonotype. This chain links TRBV20-1 with TRBJ2-1, with 9 positions matching TRBD1. This CDR3 is 13 amino acids long. The germline V gene encodes CDR1 DFQATT and CDR2 SNEGSKA (reference sequence). The J segment lost 7 bases and the V segment lost 4 bases, leaving 5 bases of the junction unmatched. The CDR3 here is CSAIQGAYNEQFF. The CDR3 DNA is TGCAGTGCTATACAGGGGGCTTATAATGAGCAGTTCTTC.

This clonotype appeared a few times. This chain joins TRBV18 and TRBJ1-5; no clear D gene. This CDR3 has 17 amino acids. Germline V gene sequence: CDR1 KGHSH, CDR2 LQKENI. The V end lost 1 base, the J end lost 0 bases, and 13 bases lay between the germline ends. Written as DNA, the CDR3 is TGTGCCAGCTCACCACTTCCCCAGCAAGGTAGCAATCAGCCCCAGCATTTT. It encodes CASSPLPQQGSNQPQHF.

This clonotype showed up many times. This rearrangement joins TRBV19 to TRBJ1-5, with TRBD1 matching over 9 bases. Germline-derived CDR1 and CDR2 are LNHDA and SQIVND (reference sequence). V lost 5 bases to trimming and J lost 6 bases; unmatched junction nucleotides: 8. The CDR3 contains 15 residues. CDR3 region: CASSESGTGSQPQHF. The CDR3 region has the DNA TGTGCCAGTAGTGAATCCGGGACAGGGAGTCAGCCCCAGCATTTT. The whole variable domain, remainder taken from reference TRBV19 and TRBJ1-5, is DGGITQSPKYLFRKEGQNVTLSCEQNLNHDAMYWYRQDPGQGLRLIYYSQIVNDFQKGDIAEGYSVSREKKESFPLTVTSAQKNPTAFYLCASSESGTGSQPQHFGDGTRLSIL.

The rearrangement joins TRBV7-9 to TRBJ1-1, with TRBD1 matching 9 bases. The CDR3 has 15 amino acids. J was trimmed by 6 bases and V by 5 bases; bases with no gene match: 10. From germline, CDR1 is SEHNR and CDR2 FQNEAQ (reference sequence). CDR3 in amino acids: CASSPREQGAAEAFF. The DNA for the CDR3 is TGTGCCAGCAGCCCGAGGGAACAGGGGGCGGCTGAAGCTTTCTTT.

This clonotype has only a few counts. The genes are TRBV11-3 and TRBJ1-1; TRBD1 might be the D (6 bases). The CDR3 runs to 15 residues. Germline V lookup: CDR1 SGHNT, CDR2 YENEEA. With 8 bases removed from V and 3 bases from J, the gap between germline ends came to 19 bases. The CDR3 sequence is CASSPAGRGHTEAFF. CDR3 sequence (DNA): TGTGCCAGCTCCCCGGCGGGCAGGGGACACACTGAAGCTTTCTTT.

This clonotype was seen many times. The genes are TRBV9 and TRBJ2-7; 9 nucleotides match TRBD1. The CDR3 totals 14 residues. J lost 4 bases, V lost 3 bases, and 5 bases had no gene match. Per the germline V gene, CDR1 is SGDLS and CDR2 is YYNGEE. The CDR3 DNA sequence: TGTGCCAGCAGCGCAGGGGACAGGGCTTACGAGCAGTACTTC. Its protein is CASSAGDRAYEQYF.

This clonotype appeared many times. V gene TRBV6-5 combines with J gene TRBJ1-2; a possible D gene is TRBD1 (5 bases). V was trimmed by 2 bases and J by 2 bases, leaving 12 bases between them. This CDR3 comprises 15 residues. From germline, CDR1 is MNHEY and CDR2 SVGAGI. The chain's CDR3 is CASSYRQSANYGYTF. The CDR3 DNA reads as TGTGCCAGCAGTTACCGACAGAGCGCGAACTATGGCTACACCTTC.

This clonotype came up a few times. The chain carries TRBV29-1 and TRBJ1-2, with D unclear. Germline V gene data show CDR1 as SQVTM and CDR2 as ANQGSEA. V was trimmed by 4 bases and J by 0 bases, leaving 9 bases between them. The CDR3 runs to 13 residues. CDR3: CSVVDGSNYGYTF. The CDR3 DNA reads as TGCAGCGTTGTGGACGGCTCTAACTATGGCTACACCTTC.

The chain recombines TRBV7-7 with TRBJ2-1, with D possibly called TRBD1 or TRBD2 (6 bases each). Between the trimmed V and J ends, which lost 2 bases and 9 bases, there was a span of 14 bases. CDR3 length equals 14 residues. Germline V gene sequence: CDR1 SSHAT, CDR2 FNYEAQ (reference sequence). CDR3 nucleotides: TGTGCCAGCAGCTTAACGACGGGGGCCGCTGAGCAGTTCTTC. It is translated as CASSLTTGAAEQFF.

In this sample, this clonotype turned up many times. This chain joins TRBV6-2 or TRBV6-3 and TRBJ2-1; no definite D call. CDR3 size: 13 residues. Germline-derived CDR1 and CDR2 are MNHEY and SVGEGT. V was trimmed by 5 bases and J by 2 bases, leaving 7 bases between them. In DNA, the CDR3 is TGTGCCAGCAGTACCTCGGCCTACAATGAGCAGTTCTTC. Amino acid sequence: CASSTSAYNEQFF.

This clonotype was picked up a small number of times. The chain uses TRBV20-1 and TRBJ1-1, with a possible D match to TRBD1 (5 bases). The CDR3 loop spans 14 amino acids. Trimming removed 7 bases from V and 0 bases from J, with 15 bases in between. CDR1 is DFQATT, CDR2 SNEGSKA, per germline (reference sequence). CDR3: CSVFPRGLNTEAFF. The CDR3 DNA sequence: TGCAGTGTCTTTCCCCGGGGCCTGAACACTGAAGCTTTCTTT.

This clonotype has just a few counts. This chain uses TRBV5-1 with TRBJ2-6, with 7 bases aligning to TRBD1. CDR1 and CDR2 (germline): SGHRS, YFSETQ. J lost 2 bases, V lost 2 bases, and 1 base had no gene match. The CDR3 sequence is 15 residues long. CDR3 bases: TGCGCCAGCAGCTTTACAGGGGCTGGGGCCAACGTCCTGACTTTC. Its translation is CASSFTGAGANVLTF.

This clonotype was counted a few times. The chain carries TRBV5-4 and TRBJ2-7; perhaps TRBD1 as D (6 bases). CDR1 and CDR2 (germline): SGHNT, YYREEE (reference sequence). The V end lost 2 bases, the J end lost 0 bases, and 18 bases lay between the germline ends. CDR3 length equals 17 residues. The CDR3 here is CASSFYRASSSSYEQYF. CDR3 nucleotide sequence: TGTGCCAGCAGCTTTTACAGGGCCTCGAGTAGCTCCTACGAGCAGTACTTC. Combining the CDR3 with reference TRBV5-4 and TRBJ2-7 gives the whole variable domain ETGVTQSPTHLIKTRGQQVTLRCSSQSGHNTVSWYQQALGQGPQFIFQYYREEENGRGNFPPRFSGLQFPNYSSELNVNALELDDSALYLCASSFYRASSSSYEQYFGPGTRLTVT.

This clonotype was seen more than once but under ten times. The V call is TRBV11-2, the J call TRBJ2-7; 10 nucleotides agree with TRBD1. The V gene's germline CDR1 is SGHAT and CDR2 FQNNGV. CDR3 size: 20 residues. Losses at the gene ends were 4 bases for V and 0 bases for J; bases not matched to a gene: 18. CDR3 sequence reads: CASSSRRGDRGLRSSYEQYF. The CDR3 DNA is TGTGCCAGCAGCTCCCGTAGAGGGGACAGGGGTCTCCGTAGCTCCTACGAGCAGTACTTC.

The genes are TRBV30 and TRBJ2-2; 11 nucleotides line up with TRBD2. This CDR3 has 19 residues. V lost 0 bases, J lost 3 bases, and 12 bases stayed unmatched. Germline V gene lookup returns CDR1 GTSNPN and CDR2 SVGIG (reference sequence). The chain's CDR3 is CAWSVDQTSGIGYTGELFF. The CDR3 bases are TGTGCCTGGAGTGTAGACCAGACTAGCGGGATAGGCTACACCGGGGAGCTGTTTTTT.

This clonotype has a count of ten or more. The chain recombines TRBV20-1 with TRBJ1-2; the D is unclear. Germline loops: CDR1 DFQATT, CDR2 SNEGSKA (reference sequence). The CDR3 is made up of 17 amino acids. With 0 bases removed from V and 2 bases from J, the gap between germline ends came to 19 bases. Here the CDR3 reads CSARDHVGRAQNYGYTF. CDR3 bases: TGCAGTGCTAGAGATCACGTAGGACGCGCACAAAACTATGGCTACACCTTC.

Ten or more counts support this clonotype. This sequence joins TRBV6-5 and TRBJ2-7, with a weak D call TRBD2 (6 bases). V shed 6 bases and J shed 7 bases, with 13 bases lying between them. CDR3 length equals 12 residues. Germline lookup yields CDR1 MNHEY and CDR2 SVGAGI. The CDR3 region is CASRNLGREQYF. As DNA, the CDR3 is TGTGCCAGCAGAAATTTAGGGAGGGAGCAGTACTTC.

This clonotype was counted ten times or more. The J gene is TRBJ1-1, the V gene TRBV20-1, with D maybe TRBD1 (6 bases). From germline, CDR1 is DFQATT and CDR2 SNEGSKA (reference sequence). The CDR3 contains 15 residues. Trimming cost V 2 bases and J 0 bases, with 13 bases left between them. The CDR3 nucleotides are TGCAGTGCTAGATCCCGCGGGACATTGAACACTGAAGCTTTCTTT. It encodes CSARSRGTLNTEAFF.

In this sample, this clonotype turned up a few times. The chain joins TRBV19 to TRBJ2-1; TRBD2 is a possible D gene (6 bases). CDR1 is LNHDA and CDR2 is SQIVND in the germline V gene (reference sequence). The CDR3 length is 17 residues. V was pared by 1 base and J by 0 bases, with 13 bases between. CDR3 loop: CASSIGYSGSSYNEQFF. The CDR3 region has the DNA TGTGCCAGTAGTATAGGATATAGCGGAAGCTCCTACAATGAGCAGTTCTTC.

This clonotype appeared many times. The chain carries TRBV12-3 or TRBV12-4 and TRBJ2-7, with a weak D call TRBD2 (7 bases). There are 15 residues in the CDR3. Between the trimmed V and J ends, which lost 2 bases and 3 bases, there was a span of 14 bases. CDR3 bases: TGTGCCAGCAGTTTATCTCAGGGAGGGGGCTACGAGCAGTACTTC. It translates to CASSLSQGGGYEQYF.

This clonotype has at least ten counts. The CDR3 sequence: CASSILPPGGGPREQYF. In DNA form, the CDR3 reads TGTGCCAGCAGCATCCTCCCCCCAGGGGGCGGTCCTCGGGAGCAGTACTTC. The chain links TRBV11-2 to TRBJ2-7; TRBD1 aligns across 8 bases. The CDR3 has 17 amino acids. In germline, CDR1 is SGHAT, CDR2 FQNNGV. J was trimmed by 7 bases and V by 5 bases; bases with no gene match: 19.

At least ten counts were recorded for this clonotype. J is TRBJ2-1 and V is TRBV19, with 10 bases lining up with TRBD1. Germline CDR1 reads LNHDA; CDR2 reads SQIVND (reference sequence). CDR3 length: 16 amino acids. The V gene end was trimmed by 6 bases and the J gene end by 8 bases; junction bases not matched to a gene: 13. CDR3 residues: CASSSLRTGGGYEQFF. In DNA form, the CDR3 reads TGTGCCAGTAGCTCCTTAAGGACAGGGGGAGGATATGAGCAGTTCTTC. Complete variable domain (other parts from reference TRBV19 and TRBJ2-1): DGGITQSPKYLFRKEGQNVTLSCEQNLNHDAMYWYRQDPGQGLRLIYYSQIVNDFQKGDIAEGYSVSREKKESFPLTVTSAQKNPTAFYLCASSSLRTGGGYEQFFGPGTRLTVL.

This chain uses TRBV14 with TRBJ2-1; TRBD2 aligns across 10 bases. The CDR3 is made up of 16 amino acids. V lost 3 bases to trimming and J lost 0 bases; unmatched junction nucleotides: 2. Germline V gene data show CDR1 as SGHDN and CDR2 as FVKESK. CDR3: CASSHPSGSSYNEQFF. The CDR3 DNA sequence: TGTGCCAGCAGCCACCCTAGCGGGAGCTCCTACAATGAGCAGTTCTTC.

This clonotype occurred many times. The chain employs TRBV27 and TRBJ2-7; D is perhaps TRBD1 (5 bases). Trimming cost V 5 bases and J 6 bases, with 11 bases left between them. The CDR3 extends over 12 amino acids. Per germline, CDR1 MNHEY and CDR2 SMNVEV (reference sequence). CDR3 region: CASSPPQGEQYF. In DNA form, the CDR3 reads TGTGCCAGCAGTCCCCCGCAGGGCGAGCAGTACTTC.

This clonotype was seen ten or more times. This sequence joins TRBV12-3 or TRBV12-4 and TRBJ2-7; TRBD1 is a possible D gene (6 bases). CDR3 length: 16 amino acids. Trimming cost V 3 bases and J 2 bases, with 17 bases left between them. The CDR3 DNA is TGTGCCAGCAGTTTTTTGTGGACAGCCGGTACCTACGAGCAGTACTTC. This gives the protein CASSFLWTAGTYEQYF.

This clonotype occurred many times. This rearrangement joins TRBV18 to TRBJ2-7; possible D gene TRBD2, 7 bases. The germline CDR1 and CDR2 sequences are KGHSH and LQKENI. This CDR3 comprises 15 residues. The V gene lost 3 bases and the J gene lost 3 bases, with 15 bases spanning the gap. The CDR3 DNA follows: TGTGCCAGCTCACCCCCGGGGGCGGGAGTCTACGAGCAGTACTTC. Its protein is CASSPPGAGVYEQYF.

This clonotype was observed at least ten times. The J gene is TRBJ2-5, the V gene TRBV7-7; the D gene is possibly TRBD1 (6 bases). V lost 5 bases to trimming and J lost 7 bases, with 17 bases between them. CDR1 SSHAT and CDR2 FNYEAQ come from the germline V gene (reference sequence). The length of the CDR3 is 14 residues. CDR3: CASSPTSGALTQYF. CDR3 DNA sequence: TGTGCCAGCAGCCCTACCTCAGGGGCCCTGACCCAGTACTTC. The full variable domain, rest sourced from reference TRBV7-7 and TRBJ2-5, is GAGVSQSPRYKVTKRGQDVTLRCDPISSHATLYWYQQALGQGPEFLTYFNYEAQPDKSGLPSDRFSAERPEGSISTLTIQRTEQRDSAMYRCASSPTSGALTQYFGPGTRLLVL.

The V and J genes are TRBV9 and TRBJ2-2; perhaps D is TRBD1 or TRBD2 (5 bases each). V gave up 6 bases and J gave up 4 bases, with 16 bases separating them. This CDR3 spans 15 amino acids. Per germline, CDR1 SGDLS and CDR2 YYNGEE. The CDR3 region has the DNA TGTGCCAGCACCCCTGGGGGATCGGTCACCGGGGAGCTGTTTTTT. As protein: CASTPGGSVTGELFF. The whole variable domain, remainder taken from reference TRBV9 and TRBJ2-2, is DSGVTQTPKHLITATGQRVTLRCSPRSGDLSVYWYQQSLDQGLQFLIQYYNGEERAKGNILERFSAQQFPDLHSELNLSSLELGDSALYFCASTPGGSVTGELFFGEGSRLTVL.